This TCR beta chain was recorded in a study of siplizumab effects on memory and regulatory T cells. V was shortened by 10 bases and J by 2 bases, with 8 bases between the two germline ends. Germline lookup yields CDR1 WSHSY and CDR2 SAAADI. This CDR3 is 11 amino acids long. Whole-study results and caveats: Siplizumab gave mappable alloreactive CD4+ clones an average Treg-derived fraction of approximately 69%, against roughly 27% in controls. Alloreactive clones mapping to unstimulated subsets formed only a minor fraction. Apparently more diverse than memory cells, naive T cells also seemed major alloresponse contributors.

The data were produced by immunoSEQ multiplex PCR, yet TCRdb's version contains in-frame clones alone and is incomplete. The sample shows some 100,000 clones, about 90% of them seen only once. This clone was seen more than once but under ten times. The antigen remains unidentified. The chain is built from TRBV10-2 and TRBJ1-1, with D unresolved. The clonotype originates from a human donor in good health. What was sequenced was Tregs sorted from blood. The CDR3 loop is CATRKNTEAFF. CDR3 bases: TGCGCCACCCGAAAAAACACTGAAGCTTTCTTT.